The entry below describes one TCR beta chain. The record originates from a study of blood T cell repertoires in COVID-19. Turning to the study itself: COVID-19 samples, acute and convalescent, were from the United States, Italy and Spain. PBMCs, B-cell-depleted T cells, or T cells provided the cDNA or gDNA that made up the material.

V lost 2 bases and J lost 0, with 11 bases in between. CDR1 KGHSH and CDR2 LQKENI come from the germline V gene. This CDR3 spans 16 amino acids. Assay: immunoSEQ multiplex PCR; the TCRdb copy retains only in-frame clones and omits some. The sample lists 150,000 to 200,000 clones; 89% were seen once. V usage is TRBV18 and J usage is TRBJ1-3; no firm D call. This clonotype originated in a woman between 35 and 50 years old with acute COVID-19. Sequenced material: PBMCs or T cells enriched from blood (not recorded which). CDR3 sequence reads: CASSPVGSPSGNTIYF. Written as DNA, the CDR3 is TGTGCCAGCTCACCAGTGGGCAGTCCCTCTGGAAACACCATATATTTT.